This T cell receptor (beta chain) was profiled in a study of Ad26.COV2.S vaccination and SARS-CoV-2 variants. The overall study: Vaccine-arm donor from the placebo-controlled COV1001 Ad26.COV2.S trial.

The treatment is: some 20 received Ad26.COV2.S at low or high dose, single or two shots; a few received placebo; per-sample allocation not given. Sampling happened 63 days after the first vaccine or placebo injection. TCRdb's copy holds only in-frame clones and misses some; the assay was immunoSEQ multiplex PCR. The data contain 200,000 to 300,000 clones, approximately 90% of them singletons. This sequence was found in a person aged 18-65 years who received the Ad26.COV2.S COVID-19 vaccine or a placebo. Sample: peripheral blood, taken in a trial of Ad26.COV2.S vaccine versus placebo.

Here the CDR3 DNA reads TGCGCCAGCAGCGTGGGAGGACTAGGGGGCGATACGCAGTATTTT. Translating it yields CASSVGGLGGDTQYF. The gene calls are TRBV5-1 and TRBJ2-3; D possibly uses TRBD1 or TRBD2 (7 bases each). This CDR3 spans 15 amino acids. V was cut by 4 bases and J by 6 bases, with 18 bases left in between. CDR1 is SGHRS, CDR2 YFSETQ, per germline.